The 8 T cell receptor beta chains below all came from one sample that was sequenced in a study of graft-versus-host responses after intestinal transplantation. Measured with immunoSEQ multiplex PCR; TCRdb has only the in-frame clones, and not every one. Of some 31,000 clones in the sample, roughly 93% were seen once. Sequenced material: PBMCs, taken around 63 days after intestinal transplant. The receptors come from a human patient who received an intestinal transplant, so some T cells may come from the graft donor.

This chain uses TRBV27 with TRBJ1-2; no clear D. V lost 0 bases to trimming and J lost 2 bases, with 4 bases between them. The CDR3 totals 13 residues. The germline V gene encodes CDR1 MNHEY and CDR2 SMNVEV (reference sequence). The CDR3 spells CASSLSENYGYTF. Written as DNA, the CDR3 is TGTGCCAGCAGTTTATCAGAGAACTATGGCTACACCTTC.

This clone turned up a few times. The chain uses TRBV19 and TRBJ1-1; tentative D call: TRBD1 (6 bases). Germline CDR1 is LNHDA and CDR2 is SQIVND (reference sequence). V dropped 5 bases and J dropped 3 bases, with 13 bases sitting between them. CDR3 length equals 14 residues. CDR3 nucleotide sequence: TGTGCCAGTAGTCCTAGAGGACAGCACACTGAAGCTTTCTTT. This encodes CASSPRGQHTEAFF.

This clone was found once. V and J are TRBV4-2 and TRBJ2-3, with TRBD2 identical over 8 bases. Germline V CDR1 and CDR2: LGHNA, YNFKEQ. The CDR3 is 14 amino acids. The ends lost 2 bases at V and 3 bases at J; junction bases unmatched: 1. The chain's CDR3 is CASSQREGTDTQYF. Here the CDR3 DNA reads TGTGCCAGCAGCCAACGGGAGGGGACAGATACGCAGTATTTT.

This chain joins TRBV11-3 and TRBJ2-7; D unresolved. Per the germline V gene, CDR1 is SGHNT and CDR2 is YENEEA. Trimming removed 4 bases from V and 0 bases from J, with 7 bases in between. This CDR3 is 13 amino acids long. CDR3 amino acids: CASSSDLSYEQYF. The CDR3 nucleotides are TGTGCCAGCAGCTCCGACCTCTCCTACGAGCAGTACTTC.

This clone was seen once. The DNA of the CDR3 is TGCGCCAGCAGCCAAGATCGAGATAACACTGAAGCTTTCTTT. Translating gives CASSQDRDNTEAFF. The rearrangement uses TRBV4-1 and TRBJ1-1; D is undetermined. Deletions cut 0 bases from V and 2 bases from J, with 7 bases between. Germline V gives CDR1 MGHRA, CDR2 YSYEKL. The CDR3 spans 14 residues.

V is TRBV6-5 and J is TRBJ1-2, with D possibly matching TRBD1 (6 bases). V lost 7 bases, J lost 3 bases, and 12 bases lay in between. The CDR3 is made up of 13 amino acids. CDR1 and CDR2 from the germline V gene are MNHEY and SVGAGI. DNA of the CDR3: TGTGCCAGCAAGGTGGACAGAGACTATGGCTACACCTTC. Translation gives CASKVDRDYGYTF.

The chain is built from TRBV7-2 and TRBJ2-7, with D perhaps TRBD1 (6 bases). Germline CDR1 is SGHTA and CDR2 is FQGNSA. V gave up 5 bases and J gave up 2 bases, with 16 bases separating them. This CDR3 has 15 residues. As DNA, the CDR3 is TGTGCCAGCAGCCTTAACGGACAGCTCGCCTACGAGCAGTACTTC. It specifies CASSLNGQLAYEQYF.

CDR3: CAWSVLGGNQPQHF. CDR3 bases: TGTGCCTGGAGTGTACTAGGGGGCAATCAGCCCCAGCATTTT. The chain has TRBV30 and TRBJ1-5, with a tentative D call TRBD1 (5 bases). CDR1 GTSNPN and CDR2 SVGIG come from the germline V gene (reference sequence). CDR3 length: 14 amino acids. V was trimmed by 0 bases and J by 2 bases, leaving 8 bases between them.